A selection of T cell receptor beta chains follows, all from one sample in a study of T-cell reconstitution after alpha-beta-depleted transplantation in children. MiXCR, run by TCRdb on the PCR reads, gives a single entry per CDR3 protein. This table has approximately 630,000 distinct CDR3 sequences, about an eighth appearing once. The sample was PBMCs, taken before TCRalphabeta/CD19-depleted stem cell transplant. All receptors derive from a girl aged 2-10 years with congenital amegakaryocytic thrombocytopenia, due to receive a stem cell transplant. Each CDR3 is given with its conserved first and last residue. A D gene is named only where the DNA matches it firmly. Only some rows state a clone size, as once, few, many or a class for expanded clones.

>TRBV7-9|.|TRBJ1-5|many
CASSLFSNQPQHF
TGTGCCAGCAGCTTATTTAGCAATCAGCCCCAGCATTTT
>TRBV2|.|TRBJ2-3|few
CASSRGGISPTDTQYF
TGTGCCAGCAGTCGGGGCGGGATCTCCCCCACAGATACGCAGTATTTT
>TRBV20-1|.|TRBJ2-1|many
CSARRGRNEQFF
TGCAGTGCTAGGAGAGGGCGGAATGAGCAGTTCTTC
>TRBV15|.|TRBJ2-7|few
CATSRDADYEQYF
TGTGCCACCAGCAGAGATGCTGATTACGAGCAGTACTTC
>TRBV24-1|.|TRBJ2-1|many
CATSDFVTGNNEQFF
TGTGCCACCAGTGATTTTGTAACGGGGAACAATGAGCAGTTCTTC
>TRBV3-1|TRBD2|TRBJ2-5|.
CASSAGVFKTQYF
TGTGCCAGCAGCGCGGGAGTGTTCAAGACCCAGTACTTC
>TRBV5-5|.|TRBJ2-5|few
CASSPVGGTQYF
TGTGCCAGCAGCCCGGTAGGGGGGACCCAGTACTTC
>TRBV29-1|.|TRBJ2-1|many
CSVESRNSGGDEQFF
TGCAGCGTTGAATCGAGGAACAGTGGAGGGGATGAGCAGTTCTTC
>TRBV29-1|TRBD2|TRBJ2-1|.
CSVGLAGASSYNEQFF
TGCAGCGTTGGTCTAGCGGGAGCCAGCTCCTACAATGAGCAGTTCTTC
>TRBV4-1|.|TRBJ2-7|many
CASSLIETLTLGEQYF
TGCGCCAGCAGCCTTATCGAGACGCTTACCCTAGGCGAGCAGTACTTC
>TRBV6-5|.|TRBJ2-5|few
CASSLVTEGETQYF
TGTGCCAGCAGTTTGGTAACGGAGGGAGAGACCCAGTACTTC
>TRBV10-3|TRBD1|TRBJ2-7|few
CAIEGGGEQYF
TGTGCCATCGAAGGGGGCGGCGAGCAGTACTTC
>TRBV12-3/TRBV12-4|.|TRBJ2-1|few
CASSTQATDRPVGNNEQFF
TGTGCCAGCAGTACCCAAGCTACTGACAGGCCCGTAGGGAACAATGAGCAGTTCTTC
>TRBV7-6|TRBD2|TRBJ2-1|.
CASSLGLAGWSEQFF
TGTGCCAGCAGCTTAGGGCTAGCGGGATGGAGTGAGCAGTTCTTC
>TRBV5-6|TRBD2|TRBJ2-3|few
CASSSPLGGLASPDTQYF
TGTGCCAGCAGCTCCCCCTTAGGGGGACTAGCATCACCAGATACGCAGTATTTT
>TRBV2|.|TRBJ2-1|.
CASSERGLRKSNEQFF
TGTGCCAGCAGTGAACGAGGACTCCGAAAATCCAATGAGCAGTTCTTC
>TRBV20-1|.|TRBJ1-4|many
CSASTPPTGGVFMRKLFF
TGCAGTGCTAGTACTCCCCCTACGGGAGGGGTTTTTATGAGAAAACTGTTTTTT
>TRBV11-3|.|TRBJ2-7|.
CASSLGRSSEQYF
TGTGCCAGCAGCTTAGGTCGGAGTAGCGAGCAGTACTTC
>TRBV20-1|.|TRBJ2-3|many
CSARRREGTTDTQYF
TGCAGTGCTAGACGCCGTGAGGGAACTACAGATACGCAGTATTTT
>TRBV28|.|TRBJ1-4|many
CASTFPTNEKLFF
TGTGCCAGCACTTTCCCTACTAATGAAAAACTGTTTTTT
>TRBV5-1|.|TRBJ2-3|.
CAHSGFSDTQYF
TGCGCCCACTCGGGCTTCTCAGATACGCAGTATTTT
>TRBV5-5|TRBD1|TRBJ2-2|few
CASSLRTGSYVTGELFF
TGTGCCAGCAGCTTGAGGACAGGGTCGTATGTGACCGGGGAGCTGTTTTTT
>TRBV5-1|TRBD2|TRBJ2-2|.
CASSLGLAGGSTTGELFF
TGCGCCAGCAGCTTAGGGCTAGCGGGAGGAAGTACCACCGGGGAGCTGTTTTTT
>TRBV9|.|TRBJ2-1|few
CASSARGDSYNEQFF
TGTGCCAGCAGCGCTAGGGGAGATTCCTACAATGAGCAGTTCTTC
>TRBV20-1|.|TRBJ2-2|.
CSARPEVKRAGELFF
TGCAGTGCTAGACCTGAGGTGAAGAGGGCCGGGGAGCTGTTTTTT
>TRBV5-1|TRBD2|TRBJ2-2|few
CASSRQSPSGLDGELFF
TGCGCCAGCAGCCGACAATCCCCTAGCGGGTTGGACGGGGAGCTGTTTTTT
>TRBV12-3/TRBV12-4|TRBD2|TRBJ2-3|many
CASSLLAGDTDTQYF
TGTGCCAGCAGTTTGCTAGCGGGAGACACAGATACGCAGTATTTT
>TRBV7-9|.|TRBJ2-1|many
CASSRITPGLRNNEQFF
TGTGCCAGCAGCCGGATCACGCCAGGGTTACGAAACAATGAGCAGTTCTTC
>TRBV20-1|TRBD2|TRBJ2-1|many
CSARVLAGVSYNEQFF
TGCAGTGCTAGAGTATTGGCGGGAGTCTCCTACAATGAGCAGTTCTTC
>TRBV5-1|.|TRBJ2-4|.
CASSFENIQYF
TGCGCCAGCAGCTTCGAAAACATTCAGTACTTC
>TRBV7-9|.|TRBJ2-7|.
CASSLVVREYEQYF
TGTGCCAGCAGCTTAGTTGTAAGGGAATACGAGCAGTACTTC
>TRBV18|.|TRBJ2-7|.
CASSPGLQNEQYF
TGTGCCAGCTCACCAGGACTTCAGAACGAGCAGTACTTC
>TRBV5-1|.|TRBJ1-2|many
CASSLEQTNYGYTF
TGCGCCAGCAGCTTGGAGCAGACCAACTATGGCTACACCTTC
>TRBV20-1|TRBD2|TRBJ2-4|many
CSASEFLGRAAKNIQYF
TGCAGTGCCTCGGAGTTCTTGGGGAGGGCGGCCAAAAACATTCAGTACTTC
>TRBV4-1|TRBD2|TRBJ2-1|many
CASSRSQGLAIPGQFF
TGCGCCAGCAGCCGCTCTCAGGGACTAGCGATCCCTGGGCAGTTCTTC
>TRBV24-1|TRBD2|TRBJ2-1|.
CATSDSTAPGLVKNEQFF
TGTGCCACCAGTGATTCCACGGCTCCGGGACTAGTTAAGAATGAGCAGTTCTTC
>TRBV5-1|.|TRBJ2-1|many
CASSFGTESYNEQFF
TGCGCCAGCAGCTTCGGGACTGAGTCCTACAATGAGCAGTTCTTC
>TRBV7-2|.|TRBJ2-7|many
CASSFDVTYEQYF
TGTGCCAGCAGCTTCGACGTGACCTACGAGCAGTACTTC
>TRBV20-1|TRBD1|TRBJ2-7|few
CSASWSGQGADEQYF
TGCAGTGCTAGTTGGTCGGGACAGGGGGCAGACGAGCAGTACTTC
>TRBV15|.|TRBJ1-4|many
CATSRGDHLEKLFF
TGTGCCACCAGCAGAGGGGACCACCTTGAAAAACTGTTTTTT